The clone carrying this T cell receptor beta chain has more than one count but fewer than ten. Its cognate antigen is unknown. Documented treatment: oral pan-JAK inhibitor, 5-10 mg twice daily. The CDR3 sequence is 16 residues long. The germline CDR1 and CDR2 sequences are MNHEY and SVGAGI. Trimming at V came to 4 bases and at J to 11 bases, leaving 16 bases not matched to a gene. This entry belongs to a study of CD8+ T cells in alopecia areata. Study-level information: Those treated were given oral tofacitinib at 5 to 10 mg twice daily.

Overall study results and limits: It was lesional scalp, especially alopecia totalis/universalis, that showed higher clonality than normal scalp. Uncertain still, given a single nonresponder, is whether baseline CD8+ expansion links to response.

cDNA serving as the sequencing template came from extracted, reverse transcribed RNA. Using immunoSEQ multiplex PCR, the repertoire was profiled, and TCRdb retains in-frame clones only, with some absent. The sample lists fewer than 350,000 clones, more than 45% occurring once. The receptor comes from a human donor with alopecia areata. Sequenced material: CD4+ T cells sorted from blood, taken at week 24, from a patient treated with tofacitinib. The genes are TRBV6-5 and TRBJ2-1; TRBD2 agrees at 8 bases. The CDR3 reads CASSSSPGLGTRKQFF. The DNA for the CDR3 is TGTGCCAGCAGTTCCTCCCCGGGACTAGGGACACGGAAGCAGTTCTTC.